Each of the 20 T cell receptor beta chains below was sequenced from the same sample in a study of beta chain features in type 1 diabetes. Study-wide points: Moderate yet significant TCRB CDR3 shortening was seen in Type 1 diabetes patients in all four CD4+ subsets.

What was sequenced were expressed TCRB transcripts, since all of the isolated RNA had been reverse transcribed. Sequencing used immunoSEQ multiplex PCR; TCRdb keeps in-frame clones, though not all of them. The repertoire consists of around 250,000 clones, with over 20% occurring once and the leading ten covering 0.028%. Their specific antigens are unknown. The sequenced sample was naive CD4+ T cells from blood. These receptors originate from a woman between 40 and 50 years old with type 1 diabetes.

For the CDR3, the DNA is TGCGCCAGCAGCCAAGGACAGGGGCCCCCGGACGAGCAGTACTTC. It specifies CASSQGQGPPDEQYF. V and J are TRBV4-1 and TRBJ2-7, with TRBD1 matching 8 bases. The germline CDR1 and CDR2 sequences are MGHRA and YSYEKL. After removal of 1 base from V and 5 bases from J, the junction contained 7 bases not matched to a gene. The CDR3 totals 15 residues.

V usage is TRBV4-3 and J usage is TRBJ1-5, with 7 positions matching TRBD1. Germline CDR1 is LGHNA and CDR2 is YSLEER. V dropped 1 base and J dropped 0; count of bases not matched to a gene: 0. CDR3 length: 15 amino acids. The CDR3 region is CASSQGQGSNQPQHF. CDR3 bases: TGCGCCAGCAGCCAAGGACAGGGTAGCAATCAGCCCCAGCATTTT.

In this sample, this clone turned up a few times. The chain carries TRBV25-1 and TRBJ2-1; D is uncertain. Germline lookup yields CDR1 MGHDK and CDR2 SYGVNS. The CDR3 length is 14 residues. The V end was cut by 4 bases, the J end by 3 bases, with 10 bases between. CDR3: CASSVAGGYNEQFF. DNA of the CDR3: TGTGCCAGCAGTGTGGCCGGCGGCTACAATGAGCAGTTCTTC.

The table lists this clone with a few counts. The chain carries TRBV6-1 and TRBJ2-3; possible D gene TRBD1, 5 bases. Looked up from germline, CDR1 is MNHNS and CDR2 is SASEGT. V gave up 8 bases and J gave up 1 base, with 13 bases separating them. CDR3 length: 14 residues. CDR3 DNA: TGTGCCAGCGGAGCAGGGTTCGGCACAGATACGCAGTATTTT. Translated, it gives CASGAGFGTDTQYF.

This clone was seen a handful of times. J is TRBJ2-1 and V is TRBV5-1, with 14 nucleotides matching TRBD2. J was trimmed by 0 bases and V by 2 bases; bases with no gene match: 10. Germline-derived CDR1 and CDR2 are SGHRS and YFSETQ. This CDR3 has 20 residues. The DNA of the CDR3 is TGCGCCAGCAGCTTTCCCACCGGGACTAGCGGGGGCCGCTCCTACAATGAGCAGTTCTTC. Translation gives CASSFPTGTSGGRSYNEQFF.

This clone turned up a few times. The genes are TRBV7-2 and TRBJ2-5, with D hard to call. Per the germline V gene, CDR1 is SGHTA and CDR2 is FQGNSA. The CDR3 has 12 residues. V lost 5 bases to trimming and J lost 6 bases, with 10 bases between them. The chain's CDR3 is CASSLGWKTQYF. The DNA for the CDR3 is TGTGCCAGCAGCCTCGGGTGGAAGACCCAGTACTTC.

This chain uses TRBV4-1 with TRBJ1-5; D uncertain. Trimming shortened V by 0 bases and J by 5 bases, and 8 bases separated the two germline ends. The CDR3 is 14 amino acids. CDR1 MGHRA and CDR2 YSYEKL come from the germline V gene. For the CDR3, the DNA is TGCGCCAGCAGCCAAGACGAGGGTGATCAGCCCCAGCATTTT. It translates to CASSQDEGDQPQHF.

This sequence joins TRBV4-3 and TRBJ1-2; D is unresolved. This CDR3 spans 14 amino acids. V gave up 0 bases and J gave up 4 bases, with 9 bases separating them. CDR1 and CDR2 (germline): LGHNA, YSLEER. CDR3 nucleotides: TGCGCCAGCAGCCAAGATGTCCAATCCTATGGCTACACCTTC. This encodes CASSQDVQSYGYTF.

This clone occurred a few times. The chain links TRBV28 to TRBJ1-5; 11 nucleotides match TRBD1. The CDR3 consists of 15 residues. Trimming cost V 10 bases and J 4 bases; bases outside gene matches: 9. In germline, CDR1 is MDHEN, CDR2 SYDVKM. CDR3 in amino acids: CATPRDRGTNQPQHF. CDR3 nucleotides: TGTGCCACTCCGAGGGACAGGGGGACTAATCAGCCCCAGCATTTT.

The gene calls are TRBV9 and TRBJ2-7; 7 bases are shared with TRBD1. This CDR3 has 16 residues. CDR1 and CDR2 from the germline V gene are SGDLS and YYNGEE. V shed 5 bases and J 1 base; nucleotides not matched to a gene: 12. For the CDR3, the DNA is TGTGCCAGCAGTAGACAGGGACGGGTTGGGTCCTACGAGCAGTACTTC. It translates to CASSRQGRVGSYEQYF.

This clone was seen a few times. J is TRBJ1-2 and V is TRBV27; 9 nucleotides agree with TRBD1. The CDR3 is made up of 15 amino acids. Germline assignment: CDR1 MNHEY and CDR2 SMNVEV (reference sequence). V shed 4 bases, J shed 4 bases, and the junction held 7 bases outside the gene matches. The CDR3 DNA follows: TGTGCCAGCAGTTCCCGACAGGGGGGCCTCTATGGCTACACCTTC. Encoded protein: CASSSRQGGLYGYTF.

This sequence joins TRBV4-2 and TRBJ1-2; TRBD1 might be the D (5 bases). This CDR3 contains 16 residues. CDR1 is LGHNA and CDR2 is YNFKEQ in the germline V gene. V lost 3 bases and J 7 bases, leaving 21 bases between the germline ends. The CDR3 is CASSHILRTGGGGYTF. DNA of the CDR3: TGTGCCAGCAGCCACATACTCAGGACCGGGGGAGGTGGCTACACCTTC.

With respect to this clone: Additional DNA sequences in this sample encode the identical CDR3. The chain combines TRBV5-1 with TRBJ2-3; TRBD1 agrees at 7 bases. The germline gives CDR1 SGHRS, CDR2 YFSETQ. V shed 0 bases and J 2 bases; nucleotides not matched to a gene: 6. CDR3 length: 16 residues. CDR3 bases: TGCGCCAGCAGCTTGGGACGGGACAGAGTCACAGATACGCAGTATTTT. Translating it yields CASSLGRDRVTDTQYF.

This clone was picked up a small number of times. The J gene is TRBJ1-2, the V gene TRBV29-1; the D is unclear. CDR3 size: 14 residues. Trimming pared 6 bases from V and 4 bases from J, leaving 18 bases between. Germline assignment: CDR1 SQVTM and CDR2 ANQGSEA. The DNA of the CDR3 is TGCAGCGTCCGGAGGCCTGAAGATGGCTATGGCTACACCTTC. It translates to CSVRRPEDGYGYTF. Full variable domain (missing parts from reference TRBV29-1 and TRBJ1-2): SAVISQKPSRDICQRGTSLTIQCQVDSQVTMMFWYRQQPGQSLTLIATANQGSEATYESGFVIDKFPISRPNLTFSTLTVSNMSPEDSSIYLCSVRRPEDGYGYTFGSGTRLTVV.

The J gene is TRBJ1-2, the V gene TRBV9; the match to TRBD1 covers 7 bases. Looked up from germline, CDR1 is SGDLS and CDR2 is YYNGEE. Losses at the gene ends were 3 bases for V and 0 bases for J; bases not matched to a gene: 8. This CDR3 contains 16 residues. CDR3 nucleotide sequence: TGTGCCAGCAGCGCCAGGGGGGACATGTCTAACTATGGCTACACCTTC. Its translation is CASSARGDMSNYGYTF.

The CDR3 bases are TGCAGCGTTGATGGGAGTAACACTGAAGCTTTCTTT. As protein: CSVDGSNTEAFF. The rearrangement links TRBV29-1 to TRBJ1-1; no clear D gene. CDR3 length: 12 amino acids. Germline V gene data show CDR1 as SQVTM and CDR2 as ANQGSEA. V lost 3 bases to trimming and J lost 2 bases, with 7 bases between them.

This clone was picked up a small number of times. The chain employs TRBV28 and TRBJ1-2; D is uncertain. V was cut by 6 bases and J by 3 bases, with 8 bases left in between. Per germline, CDR1 MDHEN and CDR2 SYDVKM. This CDR3 has 12 residues. CDR3 sequence: CASRTLYYGYTF. CDR3 nucleotides: TGTGCCAGCAGGACACTTTACTATGGCTACACCTTC.

The rearrangement links TRBV9 to TRBJ2-1, with D possibly TRBD2 on 6 matching bases. V was clipped by 4 bases and J by 9 bases, with 17 bases between them. Germline CDR1 SGDLS, CDR2 YYNGEE. The CDR3 totals 14 residues. The CDR3 spells CASSSRDGGSEQFF. The DNA for the CDR3 is TGTGCCAGCAGCTCCCGGGACGGAGGGAGTGAGCAGTTCTTC.

CDR3 in DNA: TGTGCCAGCAGAGTGGGACAGGCCTATGGCTACACCTTC. Translation gives CASRVGQAYGYTF. The chain recombines TRBV7-9 with TRBJ1-2, with TRBD1 matching over 8 bases. V was clipped by 6 bases and J by 4 bases; unmatched bases: 4. This CDR3 region has 13 residues. Looked up from germline, CDR1 is SEHNR and CDR2 is FQNEAQ (reference sequence).

The V gene is TRBV5-4, the J gene TRBJ2-1; a weak D match, TRBD2 (6 bases). Trimming removed 6 bases from V and 3 bases from J, with 16 bases in between. The CDR3 has 15 amino acids. Germline CDR1 and CDR2: SGHNT and YYREEE (reference sequence). The chain's CDR3 is CASNSKDGSYNEQFF. The CDR3 nucleotides are TGTGCCAGCAACTCCAAAGACGGGAGCTACAATGAGCAGTTCTTC. The complete variable domain, with remaining parts taken from reference TRBV5-4 and TRBJ2-1, reads ETGVTQSPTHLIKTRGQQVTLRCSSQSGHNTVSWYQQALGQGPQFIFQYYREEENGRGNFPPRFSGLQFPNYSSELNVNALELDDSALYLCASNSKDGSYNEQFFGPGTRLTVL.